This T cell receptor beta chain was recovered during a study of blood T cell repertoires in COVID-19. This clone has just one count. TCRdb's table, derived via immunoSEQ multiplex PCR, lists solely in-frame clones and lacks some. The top ten clones hold almost 3% of a sample with 360,000 or so clones, roughly 87% of them seen once. Participants came from some 23 US areas, aged about 18 to 95 years. Germline V gene lookup returns CDR1 KGHDR and CDR2 SFDVKD. This CDR3 comprises 16 residues. Trimming stripped 0 bases from V and 7 bases from J, with 15 bases between. This rearrangement joins TRBV24-1 to TRBJ1-3, with D maybe TRBD1 (5 bases). Sequences were obtained from PBMCs or T cells enriched from blood (not recorded which). The origin of this receptor is a woman in her twenties or thirties who had recovered from COVID-19. The CDR3 loop reads CATSDLGPGNVNTIYF. CDR3 nucleotides: TGTGCCACCAGTGATTTGGGGCCAGGGAACGTGAACACCATATATTTT.